This T cell receptor (beta chain) comes out of a study of OX40 agonist ivuxolimab in advanced cancers. Across the study: Earlier treatment with anti-PD-1, anti-PD-L1 or anti-CTLA-4 was permitted, and around 43% had received some. Findings and limits, study-wide: Among patients with partial responses at 0.1-3.0 mg/kg, clonal expansion was among the lowest.

CDR3 length: 14 amino acids. Germline V lookup: CDR1 SGHKS, CDR2 YYEKEE (reference sequence). Trimming left V 1 base short and J 2 bases short, with 7 bases between. Notes on this clone: Antigen specificity is unknown.

Clones were read by immunoSEQ multiplex PCR, and TCRdb kept only the in-frame ones, dropping some. The data hold about 89,000 clones, with just over 85% observed a single time. The V and J genes are TRBV5-5 and TRBJ1-5; no firm D call. This material consisted of CD4+ or CD8+ T cells sorted from blood, taken in a trial of the OX40 agonist ivuxolimab. This sequence was found in an adult with an advanced solid tumor such as melanoma, head and neck, liver or kidney cancer. CDR3 nucleotides: TGTGCCAGCAGCTTGTTAGGAGGCAATCAGCCCCAGCATTTT. It is translated as CASSLLGGNQPQHF.